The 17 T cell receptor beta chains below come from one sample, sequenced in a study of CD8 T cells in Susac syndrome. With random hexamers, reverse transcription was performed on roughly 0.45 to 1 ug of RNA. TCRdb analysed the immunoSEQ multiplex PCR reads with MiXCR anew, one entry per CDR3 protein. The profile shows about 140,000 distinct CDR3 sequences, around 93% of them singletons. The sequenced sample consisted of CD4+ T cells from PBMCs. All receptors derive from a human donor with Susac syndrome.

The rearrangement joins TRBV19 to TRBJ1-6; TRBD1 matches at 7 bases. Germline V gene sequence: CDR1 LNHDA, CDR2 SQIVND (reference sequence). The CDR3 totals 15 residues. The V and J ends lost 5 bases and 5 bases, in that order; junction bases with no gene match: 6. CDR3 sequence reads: CASSLRDRNNSPLHF. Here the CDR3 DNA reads TGTGCCAGTAGTCTCCGGGACAGAAATAATTCACCCCTCCACTTT.

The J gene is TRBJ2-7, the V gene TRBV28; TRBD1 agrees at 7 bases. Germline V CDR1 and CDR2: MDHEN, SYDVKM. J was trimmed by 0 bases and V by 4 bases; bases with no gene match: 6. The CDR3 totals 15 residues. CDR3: CASSSAGGSSYEQYF. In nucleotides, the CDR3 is TGTGCCAGCAGTTCGGCAGGGGGTAGCTCCTACGAGCAGTACTTC.

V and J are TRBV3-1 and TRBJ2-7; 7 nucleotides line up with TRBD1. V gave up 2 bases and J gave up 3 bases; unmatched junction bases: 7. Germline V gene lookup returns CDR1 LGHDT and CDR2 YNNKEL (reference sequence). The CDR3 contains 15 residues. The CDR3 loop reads CASSQNRGQNYEQYF. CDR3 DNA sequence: TGTGCCAGCAGCCAAAACAGGGGACAAAACTACGAGCAGTACTTC.

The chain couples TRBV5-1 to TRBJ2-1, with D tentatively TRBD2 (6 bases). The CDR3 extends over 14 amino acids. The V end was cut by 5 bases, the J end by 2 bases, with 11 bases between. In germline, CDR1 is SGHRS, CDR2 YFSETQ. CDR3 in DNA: TGCGCCAGCAGGCGGGACCCCCCCTACAATGAGCAGTTCTTC. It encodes CASRRDPPYNEQFF.

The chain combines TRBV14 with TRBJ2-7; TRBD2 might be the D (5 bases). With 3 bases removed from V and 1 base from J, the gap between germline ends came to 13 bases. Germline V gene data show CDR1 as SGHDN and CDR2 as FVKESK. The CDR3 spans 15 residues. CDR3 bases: TGTGCCAGCAGCCAGCTAGGGCGGGCGTCCTACGAGCAGTACTTC. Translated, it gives CASSQLGRASYEQYF.

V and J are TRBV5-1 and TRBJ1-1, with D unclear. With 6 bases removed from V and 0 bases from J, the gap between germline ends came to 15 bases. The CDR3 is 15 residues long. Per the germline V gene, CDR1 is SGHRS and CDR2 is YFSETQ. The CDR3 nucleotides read TGCGCCAGCACCCCCAGTGGCGCAATGAACACTGAAGCTTTCTTT. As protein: CASTPSGAMNTEAFF.

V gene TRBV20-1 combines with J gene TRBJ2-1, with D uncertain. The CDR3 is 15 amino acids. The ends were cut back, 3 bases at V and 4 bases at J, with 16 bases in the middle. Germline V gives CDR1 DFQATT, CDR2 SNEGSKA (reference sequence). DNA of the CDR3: TGCAGTGCTAGGATCCTACCTGGGGATTACAATGAGCAGTTCTTC. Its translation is CSARILPGDYNEQFF.

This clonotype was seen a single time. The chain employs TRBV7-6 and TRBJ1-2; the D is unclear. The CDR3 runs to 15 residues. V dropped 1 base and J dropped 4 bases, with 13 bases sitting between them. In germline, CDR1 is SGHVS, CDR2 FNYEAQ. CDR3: CASSLEATAPYGYTF. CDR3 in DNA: TGTGCCAGCAGCTTAGAGGCGACGGCTCCCTATGGCTACACCTTC.

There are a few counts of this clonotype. CDR3 bases: TGTGCCAGCAGCTTAGGGGACGGACCCCCCGGGGAGCTGTTTTTT. Protein sequence: CASSLGDGPPGELFF. The rearrangement uses TRBV11-2 and TRBJ2-2, with D tentatively TRBD1 or TRBD2 (5 bases each). Germline loops: CDR1 SGHAT, CDR2 FQNNGV. V lost 1 base and J lost 6, with 12 bases in between. The CDR3 contains 15 residues.

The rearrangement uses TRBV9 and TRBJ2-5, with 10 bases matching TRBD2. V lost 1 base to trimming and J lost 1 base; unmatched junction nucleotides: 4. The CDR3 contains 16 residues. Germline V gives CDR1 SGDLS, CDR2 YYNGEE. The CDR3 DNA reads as TGTGCCAGCAGCGTAAACAGCGGGGGGGCCCAAGAGACCCAGTACTTC. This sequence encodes CASSVNSGGAQETQYF.

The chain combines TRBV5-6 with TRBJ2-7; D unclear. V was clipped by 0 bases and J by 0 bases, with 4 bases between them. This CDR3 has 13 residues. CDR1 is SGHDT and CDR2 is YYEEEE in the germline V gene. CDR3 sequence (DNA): TGTGCCAGCAGCTTGGCGCGCTCCTACGAGCAGTACTTC. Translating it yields CASSLARSYEQYF.

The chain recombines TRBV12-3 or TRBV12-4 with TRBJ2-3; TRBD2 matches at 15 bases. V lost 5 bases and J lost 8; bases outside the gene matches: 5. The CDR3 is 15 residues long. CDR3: CASSPGTSGGRTQYF. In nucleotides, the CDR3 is TGTGCCAGCAGTCCCGGGACTAGCGGGGGGCGTACGCAGTATTTT.

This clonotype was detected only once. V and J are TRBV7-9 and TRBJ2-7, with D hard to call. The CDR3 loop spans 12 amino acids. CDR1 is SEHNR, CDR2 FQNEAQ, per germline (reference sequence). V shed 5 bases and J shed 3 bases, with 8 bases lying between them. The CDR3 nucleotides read TGTGCCAGCAGCCCCCTTTACTACGAGCAGTACTTC. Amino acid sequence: CASSPLYYEQYF.

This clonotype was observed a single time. In DNA, the CDR3 is TGTGCCAGCAGACCTCTAGGAGGGGGCACTGAAGCTTTCTTT. It specifies CASRPLGGGTEAFF. The chain is built from TRBV27 and TRBJ1-1, with a tentative D call TRBD1 (6 bases). CDR3 length: 14 amino acids. Trimming pared 6 bases from V and 4 bases from J, leaving 15 bases between. From germline, CDR1 is MNHEY and CDR2 SMNVEV (reference sequence).

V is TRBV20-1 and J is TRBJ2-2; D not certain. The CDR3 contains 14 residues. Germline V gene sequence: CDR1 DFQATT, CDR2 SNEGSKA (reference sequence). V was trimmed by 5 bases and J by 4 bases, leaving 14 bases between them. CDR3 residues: CSAFGLSATGELFF. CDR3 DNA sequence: TGCAGTGCTTTTGGGCTGAGCGCCACCGGGGAGCTGTTTTTT.

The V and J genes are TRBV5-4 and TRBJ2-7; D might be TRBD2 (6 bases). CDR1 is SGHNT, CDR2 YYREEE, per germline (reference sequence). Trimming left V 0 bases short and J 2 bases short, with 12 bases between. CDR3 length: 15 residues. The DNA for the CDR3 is TGTGCCAGCAGCTTGGATGGGGGGTCGACCTACGAGCAGTACTTC. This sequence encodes CASSLDGGSTYEQYF.

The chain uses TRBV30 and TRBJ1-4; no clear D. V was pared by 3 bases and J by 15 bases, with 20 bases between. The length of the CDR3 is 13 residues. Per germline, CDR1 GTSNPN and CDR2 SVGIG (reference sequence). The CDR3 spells CAWRTQKGSMVFF. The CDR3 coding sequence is TGTGCCTGGAGAACGCAGAAGGGAAGTATGGTGTTTTTT.